Listed below are T cell receptor beta chains from one sample, sequenced in a study of blood T cell repertoires in COVID-19. TCRdb's table, derived via immunoSEQ multiplex PCR, lists solely in-frame clones and lacks some. The table records more than 200,000 clones, 70% to 85% of them present only once. Sequenced material: peripheral blood. These receptors all come from a woman over 75 with active or convalescent COVID-19. Both conserved end residues are part of each CDR3. Fields, in order: CDR3 DNA, CDR3 protein, clone size, V gene, J gene, D gene. The D gene is left open where the match is weak. A clone size is listed for some rows: how often the clone was seen (once, few, many), or a class if it is expanded.

DNA: TGTGCCAGCAGCCCGCAGATTTTCAATGAGCAGTTCTTC
CDR3: CASSPQIFNEQFF
size: .
V: TRBV5-5
J: TRBJ2-1
D: .

DNA: TGTGCCAGTACACGGGCGGGTGACAATCAGCCCCAGCATTTT
CDR3: CASTRAGDNQPQHF
size: .
V: TRBV19
J: TRBJ1-5
D: .

DNA: TGTGCCAGCAGTTTATGGGACAGGGAGATTCGCGAGCAGTACTTC
CDR3: CASSLWDREIREQYF
size: .
V: TRBV28
J: TRBJ2-7
D: TRBD1

DNA: TGTGCCAGCAGCTTAGGGGCGCTATGGGCTGAAGCTTTCTTT
CDR3: CASSLGALWAEAFF
size: .
V: TRBV5-4
J: TRBJ1-1
D: .

DNA: TGCGCCAGCAGCTTGTTGGGACAGGGGATTAATGAAAAACTGTTTTTT
CDR3: CASSLLGQGINEKLFF
size: .
V: TRBV5-1
J: TRBJ1-4
D: TRBD1

DNA: TGTGCCAGAAGACAGGGGGCGACTAACTATGGCTACACCTTC
CDR3: CARRQGATNYGYTF
size: few
V: TRBV2
J: TRBJ1-2
D: TRBD1

DNA: TGTGCCAGCAGTTTGGCCTTGGGCGGGGCCAACGTCCTGACTTTC
CDR3: CASSLALGGANVLTF
size: .
V: TRBV27
J: TRBJ2-6
D: .

DNA: TGTGCCAGCAGTTATGGGACTTCGAACACCGGGGAGCTGTTTTTT
CDR3: CASSYGTSNTGELFF
size: .
V: TRBV6-5
J: TRBJ2-2
D: .

DNA: TGTGCCAGCACCCCCGATGGGAGCTCCTACGAGCAGTACTTC
CDR3: CASTPDGSSYEQYF
size: .
V: TRBV2
J: TRBJ2-7
D: .

DNA: TGTGCCAGCAGCCTTGGACTAGCGGGAGAGGGTACGCAGTATTTT
CDR3: CASSLGLAGEGTQYF
size: .
V: TRBV7-2
J: TRBJ2-3
D: TRBD2

DNA: TGTGCCAGCTCACCACGGGGGCTCCTCGATGGCTACACCTTC
CDR3: CASSPRGLLDGYTF
size: .
V: TRBV18
J: TRBJ1-2
D: .

DNA: TGTGCCAGCAGCGTAGGACAGGGGGCAAACGAGCAGTACTTC
CDR3: CASSVGQGANEQYF
size: .
V: TRBV9
J: TRBJ2-7
D: TRBD1

DNA: TGCGCCAGCAGTGGAGGTGGTGCAACTAATGAAAAACTGTTTTTT
CDR3: CASSGGGATNEKLFF
size: .
V: TRBV10-1
J: TRBJ1-4
D: .

DNA: TGTGCCTGCGGTGGGGGCTCGACAGATACGCAGTATTTT
CDR3: CACGGGSTDTQYF
size: .
V: TRBV28
J: TRBJ2-3
D: .

DNA: TGTGCCAGTAGTATAGTGGGGCCTACCTTCAATGAGCAGTTCTTC
CDR3: CASSIVGPTFNEQFF
size: few
V: TRBV19
J: TRBJ2-1
D: .

DNA: TGTGCCACCAGCAGAGTGGGACAGGGCCCCAATCAGCCCCAGCATTTT
CDR3: CATSRVGQGPNQPQHF
size: few
V: TRBV15
J: TRBJ1-5
D: TRBD1

DNA: TGTGCCAGCAGAGCCAGGGGGTTTAACACTGAAGCTTTCTTT
CDR3: CASRARGFNTEAFF
size: .
V: TRBV28
J: TRBJ1-1
D: TRBD1

DNA: TGTGCCAGCAGCCGCCAGGAGGGGACCGAGCAGTACTTC
CDR3: CASSRQEGTEQYF
size: .
V: TRBV7-8
J: TRBJ2-7
D: .

DNA: TGTGCCAGCTACCCCCAGGGGGTCGGCTATGGCTACACCTTC
CDR3: CASYPQGVGYGYTF
size: .
V: TRBV19
J: TRBJ1-2
D: TRBD1

DNA: TGTGCCAGCATACGGGACAGGAACGGGGGCTACACCTTC
CDR3: CASIRDRNGGYTF
size: .
V: TRBV6-5
J: TRBJ1-2
D: TRBD1

DNA: TGTGCCAGCAGTTCTCTCATAGCGGGAGAGCAGTTCTTC
CDR3: CASSSLIAGEQFF
size: .
V: TRBV12-3/TRBV12-4
J: TRBJ2-1
D: TRBD2

DNA: TGCGCCAGCAGACCGGGGGAAAGGGGTGAGCAGTTCTTC
CDR3: CASRPGERGEQFF
size: .
V: TRBV5-1
J: TRBJ2-1
D: .

DNA: TGTGCCACCATACTAGCGGGGGGGCGCGGGGAGCTGTTTTTT
CDR3: CATILAGGRGELFF
size: .
V: TRBV28
J: TRBJ2-2
D: TRBD2

DNA: TGTGCCACCAGCAGGTCGACAGGGGGTGACGAAAAACTGTTTTTT
CDR3: CATSRSTGGDEKLFF
size: .
V: TRBV15
J: TRBJ1-4
D: TRBD1

DNA: TGTGCCAGCAGTTTATTCTGGGACAGTAATGAAAAACTGTTTTTT
CDR3: CASSLFWDSNEKLFF
size: .
V: TRBV28
J: TRBJ1-4
D: TRBD1

DNA: TGCGCCAGCAGCTCCCTGACAGCAGTCGGTGAGCAGTTCTTC
CDR3: CASSSLTAVGEQFF
size: .
V: TRBV5-1
J: TRBJ2-1
D: .

DNA: TGTGCCAGCAGTTTTTTACACAGGGGGGACACCATATATTTT
CDR3: CASSFLHRGDTIYF
size: .
V: TRBV2
J: TRBJ1-3
D: TRBD1

DNA: TGTGCCAGCTCACCACGGCAGGGGACCTCCTACGAGCAGTACTTC
CDR3: CASSPRQGTSYEQYF
size: .
V: TRBV18
J: TRBJ2-7
D: .

DNA: TGTGCCAGCTCGAGGGAGAACTATGGCTACACCTTC
CDR3: CASSRENYGYTF
size: few
V: TRBV6-5
J: TRBJ1-2
D: .